A single sample is the source of the 18 T cell receptor beta chains below, sequenced in a study of T cells after yellow fever vaccination. MiXCR, applied by TCRdb to the 5' RACE reads, yields one record per CDR3 protein. The sample has around 340,000 distinct CDR3 sequences; roughly an eighth are singletons. Sample: CD4+ T cells sorted from PBMCs, taken 15 days after the yellow fever booster vaccination. The source of these receptors is a man between 18 and 35 years old who received the YFV17D yellow fever vaccine.

This clonotype has a count of ten or more. The chain recombines TRBV6-1 with TRBJ1-2, with D unresolved. CDR1 and CDR2 from the germline V gene are MNHNS and SASEGT. This CDR3 region has 13 residues. Trimming cost V 7 bases and J 3 bases, with 12 bases left between them. CDR3 region: CASMGSVYYGYTF. CDR3 in DNA: TGTGCCAGCATGGGGTCCGTCTACTATGGCTACACCTTC.

There are a few counts of this clonotype. The chain joins TRBV10-3 to TRBJ2-5; D is ambiguous. From germline, CDR1 is ENHRY and CDR2 SYGVKD. V lost 4 bases to trimming and J lost 5 bases, with 11 bases between them. This CDR3 is 13 amino acids long. CDR3 coding DNA: TGTGCCATCAGTGTCGGCCCGACGGAGACCCAGTACTTC. This encodes CAISVGPTETQYF.

The rearrangement joins TRBV7-9 to TRBJ1-4; a weak D match, TRBD1 (6 bases). Germline V lookup: CDR1 SEHNR, CDR2 FQNEAQ (reference sequence). The CDR3 runs to 14 residues. Trimming pared 5 bases from V and 8 bases from J, leaving 15 bases between. The CDR3 DNA reads as TGTGCCAGCAGCCCCAGGGGTAATAGGGAAAAACTGTTTTTT. Its protein product is CASSPRGNREKLFF.

This sequence joins TRBV27 and TRBJ2-7; D is uncertain. Germline loops: CDR1 MNHEY, CDR2 SMNVEV (reference sequence). With 6 bases removed from V and 5 bases from J, the gap between germline ends came to 11 bases. The CDR3 totals 12 residues. The DNA of the CDR3 is TGTGCCAGCAGGAAGGACGTCGACGAGCAGTACGTC. Translated: CASRKDVDEQYV.

In regard to this clonotype: Since the CDR3 does not end with the conserved phenylalanine or tryptophan, this likely comes from a read error. The V call is TRBV29-1, the J call TRBJ2-3; D possibly corresponds to TRBD2 (5 bases). The CDR3 totals 15 residues. The V and J ends lost 7 bases and 2 bases respectively, with 19 bases between them. From germline, CDR1 is SQVTM and CDR2 ANQGSEA. The CDR3 spells CSAPLGRRDTDTQYI. The CDR3 coding sequence is TGCAGCGCCCCGTTGGGTCGACGGGACACAGATACGCAGTATATT.

Only a few counts were recorded for this clonotype. The chain has TRBV12-3 or TRBV12-4 and TRBJ1-3, with no clear D. V gave up 6 bases and J gave up 1 base, with 16 bases separating them. The CDR3 contains 16 residues. CDR3 region: CASRFGVLLSGNTIYF. In nucleotides, the CDR3 is TGTGCCAGCAGGTTCGGGGTTCTTCTTTCTGGAAACACCATATATTTT.

This clonotype was counted between two and nine times. The chain couples TRBV7-9 to TRBJ1-2; 9 nucleotides align to TRBD1. Germline-derived CDR1 and CDR2 are SEHNR and FQNEAQ (reference sequence). V lost 0 bases, J lost 7 bases, and 3 bases stayed unmatched. CDR3 size: 14 residues. Here the CDR3 reads CASSLADRGSGYTF. In nucleotides, the CDR3 is TGTGCCAGCAGCTTAGCGGACAGGGGTAGTGGCTACACCTTC.

This chain uses TRBV7-2 with TRBJ2-1; 14 bases are shared with TRBD2. Germline V gene lookup returns CDR1 SGHTA and CDR2 FQGNSA. The CDR3 contains 16 residues. V lost 1 base, J lost 9 bases, and 5 bases stayed unmatched. CDR3 nucleotide sequence: TGTGCCAGCAGCTTAGACTTGGGACTAGCGGGGGTTGAGCAGTTCTTC. It codes for CASSLDLGLAGVEQFF.

CDR3 nucleotides: TGTGCCAGCAGCGTTTGGGGTGGCGAGCAGTACTTC. It translates to CASSVWGGEQYF. V gene TRBV9 combines with J gene TRBJ2-7, with unresolved D. V was clipped by 2 bases and J by 6 bases, with 9 bases between them. Per the germline V gene, CDR1 is SGDLS and CDR2 is YYNGEE. The CDR3 runs 12 residues.

This clonotype was detected only a few times. The junction does not match germline at one end; this may be a read error. The chain employs TRBV2 and TRBJ1-2; D might be TRBD1 (6 bases). The CDR3 has 11 residues. CDR1 is SNHLY, CDR2 FYNNEI, per germline. DNA for the CDR3: TGTGCCAGCACCGCTTGGACAGCCTTGGACTTC. Amino acids: CASTAWTALDF.

This clonotype has more than one count but fewer than ten. This chain uses TRBV7-2 with TRBJ2-7, with D possibly being TRBD1 (6 bases). Germline CDR1 is SGHTA and CDR2 is FQGNSA. The CDR3 length is 13 residues. V shed 3 bases and J shed 3 bases, with 9 bases lying between them. The chain's CDR3 is CASSFGGGYEQYV. DNA for the CDR3: TGTGCCAGCAGCTTTGGGGGCGGCTACGAGCAGTACGTC.

The sample holds a few counts of this clonotype. The genes are TRBV28 and TRBJ1-5, with D perhaps matching TRBD1 (5 bases). This CDR3 is 15 amino acids long. V dropped 2 bases and J dropped 8 bases, with 16 bases sitting between them. The germline V gene has CDR1 MDHEN and CDR2 SYDVKM. For the CDR3, the DNA is TGTGCCAGCAGTTTACCAGGGCAGGGCGGGAAGCCCCAGCATTTT. Residues: CASSLPGQGGKPQHF.

The chain uses TRBV5-1 and TRBJ2-5, with TRBD1 matching over 8 bases. V was clipped by 5 bases and J by 4 bases; unmatched bases: 4. From germline, CDR1 is SGHRS and CDR2 YFSETQ. This CDR3 has 13 amino acids. The CDR3 DNA sequence: TGCGCCAGCAGGTCCGGGACAGGAGAGACCCAGTACTTC. Its translation: CASRSGTGETQYF.

This chain links TRBV19 with TRBJ1-4; D unclear. CDR1 and CDR2 (germline): LNHDA, SQIVND (reference sequence). The length of the CDR3 is 13 residues. The V gene lost 7 bases and the J gene lost 8 bases, with 14 bases spanning the gap. CDR3 region: CASTESQREKLFF. In DNA, the CDR3 is TGTGCCAGTACGGAAAGTCAGCGGGAAAAACTGTTTTTT.

The J gene is TRBJ1-6, the V gene TRBV10-3, with TRBD1 identical over 10 bases. Germline V lookup: CDR1 ENHRY, CDR2 SYGVKD. CDR3 size: 14 residues. Germline trimming cut 6 bases from V and 9 bases from J; bases unmatched to any gene: 5. The chain's CDR3 is CAIRYGTGASPLHF. The CDR3 DNA reads TGTGCCATCAGATACGGGACAGGGGCTTCACCCCTCCACTTT.

This clonotype was found many times. The chain joins TRBV4-2 to TRBJ2-7, with 8 bases aligning to TRBD1. Per the germline V gene, CDR1 is LGHNA and CDR2 is YNFKEQ. CDR3 size: 15 residues. Trimming removed 6 bases from V and 4 bases from J; junction bases left unmatched: 11. CDR3 sequence reads: CASRSGGALSYEQYF. As DNA, the CDR3 is TGTGCCAGCAGGTCAGGGGGCGCGCTATCATACGAGCAGTACTTC.

In the case of this clonotype: A junction boundary mismatches the germline segment, possibly from a read error. V and J are TRBV5-1 and TRBJ1-2; D perhaps matches TRBD1 (5 bases). The CDR3 spans 13 residues. In germline, CDR1 is SGHRS, CDR2 YFSETQ. This chain's CDR3 is CASSSNTEAGPFF. DNA for the CDR3: TGCGCCAGCAGCTCGAACACTGAGGCAGGGCCCTTCTTC.

V is TRBV29-1 and J is TRBJ2-5; TRBD2 aligns across 9 bases. V trimming: 3 bases; J trimming: 3 bases; junction bases outside the gene matches: 8. The germline V gene encodes CDR1 SQVTM and CDR2 ANQGSEA. The CDR3 is 15 amino acids. The CDR3 is CSVERRGGLEETQYF. CDR3 nucleotides: TGCAGCGTTGAGCGGCGGGGGGGGCTCGAAGAGACCCAGTACTTC.